The 32 T cell receptor beta chains below were found in one sample sequenced in a study of post-analysis software for immune sequencing data. Unique molecular identifiers tagged the TCR beta cDNA libraries. TCRdb itself ran the PCR reads through MiXCR, one entry per CDR3 protein. The table records some 700,000 distinct CDR3 sequences, 55% to 60% of them present only once. General observations from the study: Patients used several TRBV segments, including TRBV5-6, TRBV5-1 and TRBV20-1, more often than controls.

No antigen has been identified for these receptors. The material sequenced was blood. The receptors come from a girl aged 2 to 10 with multiple sclerosis.

This chain connects TRBV10-3 to TRBJ2-5; TRBD2 aligns across 7 bases. The CDR3 spans 18 residues. Germline values: CDR1 ENHRY, CDR2 SYGVKD. V trimming: 4 bases; J trimming: 0 bases; junction bases outside the gene matches: 14. The CDR3 reads CAISGSPSGSGYQETQYF. CDR3 nucleotides: TGTGCCATCAGTGGGTCCCCCTCAGGTAGCGGGTACCAAGAGACCCAGTACTTC.

This chain joins TRBV5-1 and TRBJ2-5; 9 bases agree with TRBD1. In germline, CDR1 is SGHRS, CDR2 YFSETQ. V lost 5 bases and J lost 4; bases outside the gene matches: 6. CDR3 length: 14 residues. CDR3 nucleotide sequence: TGCGCCAGCAGTGGTGGACAGGGGTTAGAGACCCAGTACTTC. It codes for CASSGGQGLETQYF.

V and J are TRBV11-2 and TRBJ2-1; unclear D gene. Germline V gives CDR1 SGHAT, CDR2 FQNNGV. This CDR3 is 17 amino acids long. Trimming pared 0 bases from V and 2 bases from J, leaving 14 bases between. The CDR3 nucleotides read TGTGCCAGCAGCTTAGAGTTAGGCGGATCCGCCTACAATGAGCAGTTCTTC. This codes for CASSLELGGSAYNEQFF.

This clonotype was detected once. The J gene is TRBJ2-7, the V gene TRBV11-2; maybe TRBD1 (6 bases). V lost 5 bases, J lost 7 bases, and 21 bases lay in between. The length of the CDR3 is 15 residues. The germline V gene encodes CDR1 SGHAT and CDR2 FQNNGV. CDR3 region: CASSLELGQFGEQYF. The CDR3 region has the DNA TGTGCCAGCAGCCTGGAACTAGGACAGTTTGGGGAGCAGTACTTC. Filled out from reference TRBV11-2 and TRBJ2-7, the complete variable domain reads EAGVAQSPRYKIIEKRQSVAFWCNPISGHATLYWYQQILGQGPKLLIQFQNNGVVDDSQLPKDRFSAERLKGVDSTLKIQPAKLEDSAVYLCASSLELGQFGEQYFGPGTRLTVT.

The chain employs TRBV20-1 and TRBJ1-2; tentative D call: TRBD1 (5 bases). The germline V gene has CDR1 DFQATT and CDR2 SNEGSKA (reference sequence). The CDR3 extends over 12 amino acids. Trimming stripped 3 bases from V and 7 bases from J, with 12 bases between. CDR3 DNA sequence: TGCAGTGCTAGCGGGACGGTTCGTGGCTACACCTTC. It translates to CSASGTVRGYTF.

The chain joins TRBV20-1 to TRBJ2-1; the match to TRBD2 covers 7 bases. CDR3 length: 18 amino acids. V was clipped by 1 base and J by 2 bases; unmatched bases: 14. Germline assignment: CDR1 DFQATT and CDR2 SNEGSKA (reference sequence). The CDR3 region has the DNA TGCAGTGCTAGAGGGCTGGCGGCAAAGAGCGGGACCTACAATGAGCAGTTCTTC. Translated, it gives CSARGLAAKSGTYNEQFF.

J is TRBJ1-4 and V is TRBV6-6; D unresolved. Trimming left V 0 bases short and J 0 bases short, with 8 bases between. Germline V gene data show CDR1 as MNHNY and CDR2 as SVGAGI (reference sequence). This CDR3 region has 16 residues. The CDR3 region is CASSYSSVPTNEKLFF. In DNA, the CDR3 is TGTGCCAGCAGTTACTCGTCGGTCCCAACTAATGAAAAACTGTTTTTT.

The V call is TRBV12-3 or TRBV12-4, the J call TRBJ2-6; D is perhaps TRBD2 (6 bases). Trimming removed 3 bases from V and 0 bases from J, with 12 bases in between. CDR3 length: 17 residues. In DNA, the CDR3 is TGTGCCAGCAGTTTGGGGGACTCTTTCTCTGGGGCCAACGTCCTGACTTTC. Residues: CASSLGDSFSGANVLTF.

A single count supports this clonotype. This chain joins TRBV10-3 and TRBJ1-5; 8 positions agree with TRBD1. Germline loops: CDR1 ENHRY, CDR2 SYGVKD. With V trimmed by 3 bases and J by 5 bases, 6 bases remained unmatched. This CDR3 comprises 15 residues. CDR3 bases: TGTGCCATCAGTGAAGTACAGGGGGATTATCAGCCCCAGCATTTT. It codes for CAISEVQGDYQPQHF.

This chain uses TRBV4-3 with TRBJ1-2; 10 bases match TRBD1. Germline-derived CDR1 and CDR2 are LGHNA and YSLEER. V lost 0 bases, J lost 4 bases, and 11 bases stayed unmatched. CDR3 length equals 18 residues. CDR3 sequence: CASSQDTGQGTSLYGYTF. CDR3 nucleotides: TGCGCCAGCAGCCAAGATACGGGACAGGGGACCTCCCTCTATGGCTACACCTTC.

This clonotype appeared a few times. The chain is built from TRBV5-1 and TRBJ2-2; D gene ambiguous. This CDR3 is 14 amino acids long. CDR1 is SGHRS and CDR2 is YFSETQ in the germline V gene. V shed 2 bases and J shed 1 base, with 6 bases lying between them. The CDR3 bases are TGCGCCAGCAGCTTTCCGGGGAACACCGGGGAGCTGTTTTTT. It codes for CASSFPGNTGELFF.

The rearrangement joins TRBV20-1 to TRBJ1-5; D not certain. Looked up from germline, CDR1 is DFQATT and CDR2 is SNEGSKA (reference sequence). The CDR3 sequence is 15 residues long. V was clipped by 1 base and J by 4 bases, with 14 bases between them. In DNA, the CDR3 is TGCAGTGCTAGAGTCGCAGGTAAAGGTAATCAGCCCCAGCATTTT. This sequence encodes CSARVAGKGNQPQHF.

This sequence joins TRBV27 and TRBJ1-1; D gene unclear. Germline V gene lookup returns CDR1 MNHEY and CDR2 SMNVEV (reference sequence). This CDR3 comprises 14 residues. Deletions cut 0 bases from V and 1 base from J, with 6 bases between. CDR3 loop: CASSLSNRNTEAFF. The CDR3 DNA sequence: TGTGCCAGCAGTTTATCGAACCGGAACACTGAAGCTTTCTTT.

The chain couples TRBV6-6 to TRBJ2-4, with 9 bases that match TRBD1. Matching the DNA end better, TRBJ2-7 makes the J call doubtful. The V gene's germline CDR1 is MNHNY and CDR2 SVGAGI (reference sequence). CDR3 length: 16 residues. This CDR3 reads CASSYSAGQGLYEQYF. In DNA form, the CDR3 reads TGTGCCAGCAGTTACTCGGCGGGACAGGGCCTTTACGAGCAGTACTTC.

In its sample, this clonotype was seen a few times. The chain carries TRBV5-6 and TRBJ2-1; maybe TRBD1 (5 bases). Trimming cost V 3 bases and J 2 bases, with 15 bases left between them. Germline CDR1 is SGHDT and CDR2 is YYEEEE. The CDR3 extends over 16 amino acids. DNA for the CDR3: TGTGCCAGCAGCTCAACGGTAAGGGGCGCCTACAATGAGCAGTTCTTC. Translated: CASSSTVRGAYNEQFF.

The CDR3 DNA reads as TGTGCCAGCAGCCACGCCCGGGGTCCCTACGAGCAGTACTTC. Amino acids: CASSHARGPYEQYF. The chain carries TRBV7-9 and TRBJ2-5, with D perhaps TRBD2 (5 bases). The DNA end lines up better with TRBJ2-7; the J call may be wrong. Germline CDR1 is SEHNR and CDR2 is FQNEAQ (reference sequence). This CDR3 is built from 14 residues.

The V gene is TRBV3-1, the J gene TRBJ2-1, with unresolved D. This CDR3 is built from 14 residues. Per germline, CDR1 LGHDT and CDR2 YNNKEL (reference sequence). V was trimmed by 1 base and J by 6 bases, leaving 10 bases between them. As DNA, the CDR3 is TGTGCCAGCAGCCAAGCCCAGTTCGGCAATGAGCAGTTCTTC. Its translation: CASSQAQFGNEQFF.

This clonotype has just a few counts. V gene TRBV20-1 combines with J gene TRBJ2-7, with D tentatively TRBD1 (5 bases). CDR3 length: 15 amino acids. V was shortened by 0 bases and J by 5 bases, with 17 bases between the two germline ends. Germline V gene sequence: CDR1 DFQATT, CDR2 SNEGSKA (reference sequence). CDR3 nucleotides: TGCAGTGCTAGAGAGAAATATGGGGCTCCACACGAGCAGTACTTC. Translation gives CSAREKYGAPHEQYF.

With regard to this clonotype: One end of the junction varies from germline; a read error may be responsible. The rearrangement uses TRBV20-1 and TRBJ2-3; TRBD2 matches at 10 bases. The CDR3 extends over 15 amino acids. Germline V gene lookup returns CDR1 DFQATT and CDR2 SNEGSKA (reference sequence). This CDR3 is CSARSGLASTDTQYF. CDR3 coding DNA: TGCAGTGCTAGGTCGGGACTAGCGAGCACGGATACGCAGTATTTT.

This clonotype was detected only a few times. The rearrangement links TRBV5-1 to TRBJ2-3; D might be TRBD1 or TRBD2, each matching 5 bases. From germline, CDR1 is SGHRS and CDR2 YFSETQ. V lost 0 bases and J 6 bases, leaving 11 bases between the germline ends. CDR3 length: 14 amino acids. The CDR3 sequence is CASSLEGPMDTQYF. For the CDR3, the DNA is TGCGCCAGCAGCTTGGAGGGACCCATGGATACGCAGTATTTT.

The J gene is TRBJ1-2, the V gene TRBV10-3; perhaps TRBD1 as D (5 bases). Germline CDR1 is ENHRY and CDR2 is SYGVKD. Deletions cut 8 bases from V and 4 bases from J, with 8 bases between. CDR3 length: 11 residues. CDR3 sequence: CAIRDGYGYTF. CDR3 DNA: TGTGCCATCCGGGACGGCTATGGCTACACCTTC.

This clonotype occurred once. The chain has TRBV10-3 and TRBJ2-7, with a possible D match to TRBD2 (6 bases). Looked up from germline, CDR1 is ENHRY and CDR2 is SYGVKD. The V and J ends lost 6 bases and 4 bases respectively, with 16 bases between them. The CDR3 extends over 14 amino acids. Here the CDR3 DNA reads TGTGCCATCAGCGACCGGGACTCGGTGTACGAGCAGTACTTC. As protein: CAISDRDSVYEQYF.

V is TRBV10-2 and J is TRBJ2-4, with D unresolved. Germline CDR1 WSHSY, CDR2 SAAADI. The germline V and J ends were trimmed by 3 bases and 13 bases, with 16 bases remaining between them. This CDR3 comprises 13 residues. CDR3 loop: CASSEYLTYEQYF. The CDR3 nucleotides read TGCGCCAGCAGTGAATACCTTACCTATGAGCAGTACTTC.

The rearrangement links TRBV18 to TRBJ2-7; D ambiguous. There are 14 residues in the CDR3. CDR1 is KGHSH, CDR2 LQKENI, per germline. The V end lost 6 bases, the J end lost 3 bases, and 15 bases lay between the germline ends. CDR3 nucleotides: TGTGCCAGCTCCCTTACCCGACTGGGCTACGAGCAGTACTTC. Encoded protein: CASSLTRLGYEQYF.

The chain has TRBV29-1 and TRBJ1-2; 8 nucleotides match TRBD1. V lost 6 bases to trimming and J lost 8 bases; unmatched junction nucleotides: 14. This CDR3 has 14 residues. CDR1 SQVTM and CDR2 ANQGSEA come from the germline V gene. The CDR3 DNA reads as TGCAGCGTATCGACCGGGACAGGCCCCGGAGGCTACACCTTC. It specifies CSVSTGTGPGGYTF.

This clonotype was observed a few times. The chain couples TRBV20-1 to TRBJ2-1; TRBD2 might be the D (8 bases). CDR1 is DFQATT, CDR2 SNEGSKA, per germline (reference sequence). V was shortened by 6 bases and J by 2 bases, with 14 bases between the two germline ends. This CDR3 has 14 residues. CDR3 nucleotide sequence: TGCAGTGCCAGGGGGACTAGTGCCTACAATGAGCAGTTCTTC. This encodes CSARGTSAYNEQFF.

V is TRBV20-1 and J is TRBJ2-3, with 10 bases identical to TRBD2. With 1 base clipped from V and 1 base from J, the junction kept 2 bases outside the gene matches. The CDR3 consists of 15 residues. CDR1 DFQATT and CDR2 SNEGSKA come from the germline V gene (reference sequence). The CDR3 sequence: CSARALAGRTDTQYF. CDR3 sequence (DNA): TGCAGTGCTAGAGCACTAGCGGGGCGCACAGATACGCAGTATTTT.

This CDR3 is CASSPRSGRGNEQFF. The CDR3 DNA reads as TGTGCCAGCAGCCCCCGCAGCGGGAGAGGCAATGAGCAGTTCTTC. This sequence joins TRBV14 and TRBJ2-1; 8 bases agree with TRBD2. Per the germline V gene, CDR1 is SGHDN and CDR2 is FVKESK. After removal of 4 bases from V and 6 bases from J, the junction contained 8 bases not matched to a gene. The CDR3 has 15 amino acids.

This clonotype showed up just a few times. The chain combines TRBV12-3 or TRBV12-4 with TRBJ1-4; D call uncertain. This CDR3 is 14 amino acids long. V was clipped by 2 bases and J by 5 bases, with 9 bases between them. CDR3 coding DNA: TGTGCCAGCAGTTTAAGGAAAGGAAATGAAAAACTGTTTTTT. This gives the protein CASSLRKGNEKLFF.

This clonotype was counted once. Compared with germline, one end of the junction differs, possibly owing to a read error. This chain connects TRBV5-1 to TRBJ1-1, with 12 bases fitting TRBD1. The CDR3 totals 16 residues. Germline assignment: CDR1 SGHRS and CDR2 YFSETQ. Written as DNA, the CDR3 is TGCGCCAGCAGCTTTGGGACAGGGGGCCTGAACACTGGAGCTTTCTTT. This gives the protein CASSFGTGGLNTGAFF.

V gene TRBV5-6 combines with J gene TRBJ2-1; TRBD2 matches at 11 bases. The CDR3 loop spans 16 amino acids. CDR1 and CDR2 from the germline V gene are SGHDT and YYEEEE. With 7 bases clipped from V and 0 bases from J, the junction kept 6 bases outside the gene matches. CDR3 loop: CASLALAGVSYNEQFF. DNA of the CDR3: TGTGCCAGCCTTGCACTAGCGGGGGTCTCCTACAATGAGCAGTTCTTC.

The chain recombines TRBV5-1 with TRBJ2-5, with 14 bases fitting TRBD2. The J call is uncertain, as TRBJ2-7 better fits the DNA end. CDR1 and CDR2 from the germline V gene are SGHRS and YFSETQ. The CDR3 consists of 15 residues. CDR3 in amino acids: CASSPGLAGEVEQYF. The CDR3 coding sequence is TGCGCCAGCAGCCCGGGACTAGCGGGAGAGGTCGAGCAGTACTTC.